This passage covers 3 T cell receptor beta chains from one sample sequenced in a study of cytomegalovirus exposure and HLA in healthy donors. The PCR ran on 60 Vbeta and 13 Jbeta primers. Only in-frame clones appear in the TCRdb table, and some are missing; sequencing was by immunoSEQ multiplex PCR. This sample has 130,000 to 150,000 clones, with around 77% found just once. What was sequenced was PBMCs. The origin of the receptors is a woman between 40 and 55 years old in good health and CMV-seropositive.

CDR3 DNA sequence: TGCGCCAGCAGCCAGCGATCCGGGACAGGTCTAGAAAAACTGTTTTTT. The encoded protein is CASSQRSGTGLEKLFF. V and J are TRBV4-1 and TRBJ1-4, with 8 bases identical to TRBD1. Germline CDR1 reads MGHRA; CDR2 reads YSYEKL. The junction had 11 bases not matched to a gene; V was cut back by 3 bases and J by 8 bases. This CDR3 has 16 amino acids.

The chain employs TRBV18 and TRBJ1-5; 9 positions agree with TRBD1. V gave up 3 bases and J gave up 7 bases; unmatched junction bases: 1. The germline CDR1 and CDR2 sequences are KGHSH and LQKENI. The CDR3 extends over 13 amino acids. CDR3 in amino acids: CASSPGQGQPQHF. CDR3 sequence (DNA): TGTGCCAGCTCACCGGGACAGGGCCAGCCCCAGCATTTT.

The CDR3 DNA sequence: TGTGCCAGTAGTGTTACAGGGGAAGCTTTCTTT. This sequence encodes CASSVTGEAFF. The rearrangement joins TRBV19 to TRBJ1-1, with a possible D match to TRBD1 (6 bases). V lost 5 bases and J lost 8, with 9 bases in between. CDR1 and CDR2 (germline): LNHDA, SQIVND (reference sequence). CDR3 size: 11 residues.